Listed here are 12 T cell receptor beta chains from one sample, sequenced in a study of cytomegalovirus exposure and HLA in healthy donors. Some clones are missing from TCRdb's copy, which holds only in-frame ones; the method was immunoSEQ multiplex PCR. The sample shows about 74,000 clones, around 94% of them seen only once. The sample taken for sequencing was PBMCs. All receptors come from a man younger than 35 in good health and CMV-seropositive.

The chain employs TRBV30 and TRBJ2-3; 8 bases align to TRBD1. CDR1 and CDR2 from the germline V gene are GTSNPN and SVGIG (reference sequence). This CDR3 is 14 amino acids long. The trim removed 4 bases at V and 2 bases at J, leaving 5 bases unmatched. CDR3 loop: CAWNRGKTTDTQYF. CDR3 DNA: TGTGCCTGGAACAGGGGGAAAACCACAGATACGCAGTATTTT.

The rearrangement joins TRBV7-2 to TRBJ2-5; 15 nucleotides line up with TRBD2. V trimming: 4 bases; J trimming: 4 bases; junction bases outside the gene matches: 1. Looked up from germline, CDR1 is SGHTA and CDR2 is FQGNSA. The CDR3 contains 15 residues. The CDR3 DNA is TGTGCCAGCAGCTCGGGACTAGCGGGAGGAGAGACCCAGTACTTC. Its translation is CASSSGLAGGETQYF. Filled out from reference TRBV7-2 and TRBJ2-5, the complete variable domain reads GAGVSQSPSNKVTEKGKDVELRCDPISGHTALYWYRQSLGQGLEFLIYFQGNSAPDKSGLPSDRFSAERTGGSVSTLTIQRTQQEDSAVYLCASSSGLAGGETQYFGPGTRLLVL.

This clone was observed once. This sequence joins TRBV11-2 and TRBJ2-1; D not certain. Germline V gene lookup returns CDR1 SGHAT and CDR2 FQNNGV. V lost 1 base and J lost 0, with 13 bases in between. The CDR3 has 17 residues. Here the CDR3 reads CASSLGAFADSYNEQFF. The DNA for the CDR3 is TGTGCCAGCAGCTTAGGGGCTTTCGCCGACTCCTACAATGAGCAGTTCTTC.

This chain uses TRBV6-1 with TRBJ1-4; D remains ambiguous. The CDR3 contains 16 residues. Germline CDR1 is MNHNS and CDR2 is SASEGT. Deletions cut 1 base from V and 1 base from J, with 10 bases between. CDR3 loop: CASSEVWGVTNEKLFF. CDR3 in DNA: TGTGCCAGCAGTGAAGTGTGGGGAGTAACTAATGAAAAACTGTTTTTT.

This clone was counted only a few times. The CDR3 DNA is TGTGCCAGCAGCCCTCGACAGGGGGGGATTAAGGGCTACACCTTC. The encoded protein is CASSPRQGGIKGYTF. The chain couples TRBV7-9 to TRBJ1-2, with 9 bases identical to TRBD1. The trim removed 5 bases at V and 8 bases at J, leaving 12 bases unmatched. Germline V CDR1 and CDR2: SEHNR, FQNEAQ (reference sequence). The CDR3 totals 15 residues.

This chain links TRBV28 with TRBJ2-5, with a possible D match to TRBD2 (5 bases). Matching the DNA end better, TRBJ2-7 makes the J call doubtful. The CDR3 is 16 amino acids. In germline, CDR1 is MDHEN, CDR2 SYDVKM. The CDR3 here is CASSPPIGLMVYEQYF. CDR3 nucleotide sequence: TGTGCCAGCAGTCCACCTATCGGACTTATGGTCTACGAGCAGTACTTC.

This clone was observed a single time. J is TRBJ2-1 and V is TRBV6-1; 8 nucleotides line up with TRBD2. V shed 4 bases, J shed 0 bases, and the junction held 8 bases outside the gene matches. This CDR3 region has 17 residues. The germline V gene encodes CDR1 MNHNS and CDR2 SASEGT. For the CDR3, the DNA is TGTGCCAGCAGTGGAGCAATAGCGGGGAGCTCCTACAATGAGCAGTTCTTC. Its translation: CASSGAIAGSSYNEQFF.

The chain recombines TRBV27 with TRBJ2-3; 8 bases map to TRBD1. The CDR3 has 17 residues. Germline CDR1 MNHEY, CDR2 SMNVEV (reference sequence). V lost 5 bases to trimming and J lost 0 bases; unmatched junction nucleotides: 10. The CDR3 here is CASSLYQDRVSTDTQYF. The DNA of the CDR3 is TGTGCCAGCAGTCTATATCAGGACAGGGTGAGCACAGATACGCAGTATTTT.

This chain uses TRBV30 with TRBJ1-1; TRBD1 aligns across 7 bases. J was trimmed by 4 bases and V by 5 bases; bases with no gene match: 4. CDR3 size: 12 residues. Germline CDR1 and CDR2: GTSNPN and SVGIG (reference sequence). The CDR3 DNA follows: TGTGCCTGGGGAGGGGGCCTCACTGAAGCTTTCTTT. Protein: CAWGGGLTEAFF.

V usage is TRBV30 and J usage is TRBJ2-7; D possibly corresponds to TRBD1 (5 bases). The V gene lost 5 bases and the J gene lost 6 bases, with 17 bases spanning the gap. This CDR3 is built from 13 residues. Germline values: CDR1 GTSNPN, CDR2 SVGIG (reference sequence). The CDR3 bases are TGTGCCTGGGGAAGGATGGCAGGGCTCGAGCAGTACTTC. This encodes CAWGRMAGLEQYF.

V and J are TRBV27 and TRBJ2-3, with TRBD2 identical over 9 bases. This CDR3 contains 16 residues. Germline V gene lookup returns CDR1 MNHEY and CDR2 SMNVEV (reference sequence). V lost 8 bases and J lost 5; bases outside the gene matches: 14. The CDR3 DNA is TGTGCCAGCGAGGAGGGTAGCGGGAGAACTCGAGATACGCAGTATTTT. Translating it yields CASEEGSGRTRDTQYF.

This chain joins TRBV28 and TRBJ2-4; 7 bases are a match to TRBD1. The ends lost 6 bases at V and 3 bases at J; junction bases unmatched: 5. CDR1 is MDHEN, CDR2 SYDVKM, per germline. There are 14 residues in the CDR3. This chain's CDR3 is CASSRDSYKNIQYF. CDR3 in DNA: TGTGCCAGCAGCCGGGACAGCTACAAAAACATTCAGTACTTC.